This TCR beta chain was profiled in a study of cytomegalovirus exposure and HLA in healthy donors. Points from the study as a whole: Clonal expansion, a later analysis showed, was greater in HLA-associated TCR beta chains than in equally common others. Roughly uniform depth of sequencing across donors was assumed in presence/absence analyses. Data from an earlier analysis indicated that most TCR beta V segments were productive either about 87% or about 30% of the time. Cytomegalovirus status was reportedly diagnosed by the classifier with high specificity and sensitivity.

CDR3 size: 14 residues. Germline V gives CDR1 MNHEY, CDR2 SMNVEV (reference sequence). V was pared by 6 bases and J by 9 bases, with 11 bases of the junction left unmatched. Comments on this clone: The target antigen is unknown.

It was with 60 Vbeta and 13 Jbeta primers that the PCR ran. Only in-frame clones appear in the TCRdb table, and some are missing; sequencing was by immunoSEQ multiplex PCR. Of some 130,000 clones detected, approximately 74% appear once; the ten largest clones hold about 7.3%. The sequence came from a male donor in good health and CMV-seronegative. This sequence joins TRBV27 and TRBJ2-1; 7 bases are a match to TRBD1. Sequencing was carried out using PBMCs. CDR3 amino acids: CASSDRQGWSEQFF. Written as DNA, the CDR3 is TGTGCCAGCAGCGACCGACAGGGCTGGAGTGAGCAGTTCTTC.